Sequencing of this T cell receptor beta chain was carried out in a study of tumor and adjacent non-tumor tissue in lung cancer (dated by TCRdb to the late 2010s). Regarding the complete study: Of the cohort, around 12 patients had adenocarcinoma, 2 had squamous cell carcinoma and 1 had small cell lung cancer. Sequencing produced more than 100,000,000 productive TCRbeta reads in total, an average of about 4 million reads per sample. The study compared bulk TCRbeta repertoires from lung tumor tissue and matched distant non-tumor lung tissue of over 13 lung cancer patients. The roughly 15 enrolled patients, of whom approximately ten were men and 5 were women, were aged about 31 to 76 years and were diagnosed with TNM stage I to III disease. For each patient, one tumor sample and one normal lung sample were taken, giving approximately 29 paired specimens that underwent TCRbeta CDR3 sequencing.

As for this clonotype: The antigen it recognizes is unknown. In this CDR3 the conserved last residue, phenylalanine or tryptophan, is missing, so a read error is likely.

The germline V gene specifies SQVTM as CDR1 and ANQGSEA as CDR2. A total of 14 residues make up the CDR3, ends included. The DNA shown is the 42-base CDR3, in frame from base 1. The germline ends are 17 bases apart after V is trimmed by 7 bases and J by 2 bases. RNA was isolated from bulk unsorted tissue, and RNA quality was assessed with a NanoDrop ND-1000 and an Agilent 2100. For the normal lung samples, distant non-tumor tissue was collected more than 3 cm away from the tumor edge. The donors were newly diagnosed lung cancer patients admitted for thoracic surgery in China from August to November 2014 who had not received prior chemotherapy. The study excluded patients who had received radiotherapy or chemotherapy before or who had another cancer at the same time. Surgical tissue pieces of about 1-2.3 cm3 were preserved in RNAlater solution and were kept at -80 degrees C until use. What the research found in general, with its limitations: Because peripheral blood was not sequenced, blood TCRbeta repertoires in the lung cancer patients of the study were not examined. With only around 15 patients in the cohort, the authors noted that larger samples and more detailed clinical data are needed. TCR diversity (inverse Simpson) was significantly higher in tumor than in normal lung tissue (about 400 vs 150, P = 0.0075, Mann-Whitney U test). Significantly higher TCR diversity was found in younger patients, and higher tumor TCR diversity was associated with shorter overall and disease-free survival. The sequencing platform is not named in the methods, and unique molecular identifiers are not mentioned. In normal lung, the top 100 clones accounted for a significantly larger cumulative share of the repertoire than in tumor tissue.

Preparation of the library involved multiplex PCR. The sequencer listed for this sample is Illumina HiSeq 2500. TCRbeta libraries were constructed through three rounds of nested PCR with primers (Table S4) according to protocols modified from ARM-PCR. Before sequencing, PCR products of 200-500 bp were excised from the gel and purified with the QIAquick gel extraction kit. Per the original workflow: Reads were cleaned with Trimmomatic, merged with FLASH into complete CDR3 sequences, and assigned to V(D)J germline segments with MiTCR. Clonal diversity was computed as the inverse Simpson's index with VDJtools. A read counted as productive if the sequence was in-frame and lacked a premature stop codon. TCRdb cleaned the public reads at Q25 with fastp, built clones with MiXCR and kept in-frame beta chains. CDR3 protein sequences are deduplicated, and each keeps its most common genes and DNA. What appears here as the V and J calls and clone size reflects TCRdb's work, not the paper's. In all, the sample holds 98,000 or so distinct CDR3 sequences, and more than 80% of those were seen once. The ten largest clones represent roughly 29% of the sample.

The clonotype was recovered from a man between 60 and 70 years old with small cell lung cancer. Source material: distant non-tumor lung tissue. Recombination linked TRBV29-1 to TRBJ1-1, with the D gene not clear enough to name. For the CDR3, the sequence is CSAYGEGSNTEAFY. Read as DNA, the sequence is TGCAGCGCCTACGGAGAGGGCTCCAACACTGAAGCTTTCTAT.